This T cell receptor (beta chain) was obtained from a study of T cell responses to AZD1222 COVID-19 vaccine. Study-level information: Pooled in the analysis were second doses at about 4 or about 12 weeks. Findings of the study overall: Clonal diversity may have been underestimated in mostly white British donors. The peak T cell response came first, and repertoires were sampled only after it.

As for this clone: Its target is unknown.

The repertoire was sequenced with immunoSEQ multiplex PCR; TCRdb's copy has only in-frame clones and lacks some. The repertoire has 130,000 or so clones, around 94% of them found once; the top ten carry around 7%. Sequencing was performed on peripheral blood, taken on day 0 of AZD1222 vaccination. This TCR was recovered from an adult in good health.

The CDR3 reads CASSLEGGIYTGELFF. The CDR3 DNA follows: TGTGCCAGCAGCTTAGAGGGAGGGATCTACACCGGGGAGCTGTTTTTT. J is TRBJ2-2 and V is TRBV11-3; 7 nucleotides agree with TRBD2. With 0 bases clipped from V and 3 bases from J, the junction kept 4 bases outside the gene matches. Germline assignment: CDR1 SGHNT and CDR2 YENEEA. The CDR3 spans 16 residues. Together with reference TRBV11-3 and TRBJ2-2, the CDR3 gives the full variable domain: EAGVVQSPRYKIIEKKQPVAFWCNPISGHNTLYWYLQNLGQGPELLIRYENEEAVDDSQLPKDRFSAERLKGVDSTLKIQPAELGDSAVYLCASSLEGGIYTGELFFGEGSRLTVL.